Following are 32 T cell receptor beta chains from one sample sequenced in a study of T cell repertoires in aging, cancer and after chemotherapy. Amplification of TCR beta used genomic DNA extracted from peripheral blood. TRB rearrangements spanning V, D and J were amplified using mixed TRB-A/B primers. Each CDR3 protein is one row after TCRdb ran MiXCR on the multiplex PCR reads. The repertoire has about 12,000 distinct CDR3 sequences, 20% to 30% of them found once; the top ten carry 2.6%. Sequencing was carried out using blood. The receptors come from a human donor in good health.

V usage is TRBV6-5 and J usage is TRBJ2-5; 7 nucleotides match TRBD2. Looked up from germline, CDR1 is MNHEY and CDR2 is SVGAGI. V lost 3 bases and J lost 3; bases outside the gene matches: 7. The CDR3 totals 15 residues. The CDR3 sequence: CASSYTGTTKETQYF. The CDR3, as DNA: TGTGCCAGCAGTTATACCGGGACTACCAAAGAGACCCAGTACTTC.

The chain combines TRBV10-2 with TRBJ2-7; possible D gene TRBD1, 6 bases. The germline V and J ends were trimmed by 10 bases and 3 bases, with 22 bases remaining between them. Germline V lookup: CDR1 WSHSY, CDR2 SAAADI. The CDR3 length is 15 residues. The CDR3 spells CATTKGDPGDYEQYF. CDR3 bases: TGCGCCACCACCAAAGGAGATCCAGGGGACTACGAGCAGTACTTC.

CDR3 nucleotides: TGCGCCAGCAGCCATTTGGGCGGGGAGCTGTTTTTT. This codes for CASSHLGGELFF. The chain employs TRBV4-1 and TRBJ2-2; D is ambiguous. CDR1 is MGHRA, CDR2 YSYEKL, per germline. The germline V and J ends were trimmed by 3 bases and 7 bases, with 6 bases remaining between them. The CDR3 is 12 residues long.

V is TRBV20-1 and J is TRBJ1-5; D ambiguous. This CDR3 region has 14 residues. CDR1 DFQATT and CDR2 SNEGSKA come from the germline V gene (reference sequence). V was trimmed by 3 bases and J by 0 bases, leaving 9 bases between them. The CDR3 reads CSASRTDSNQPQHF. CDR3 sequence (DNA): TGCAGTGCTAGCCGGACGGATAGCAATCAGCCCCAGCATTTT.

For this clonotype: A much larger clone is a single base away; this may be a read error. J is TRBJ2-7 and V is TRBV6-5; 9 nucleotides match TRBD2. CDR3 length: 16 residues. The V and J ends lost 0 bases and 1 base, in that order; junction bases with no gene match: 4. CDR1 is MNHEY and CDR2 is SVGAGI in the germline V gene. CDR3 sequence (DNA): TGTGCCAGCAGTTACTCGGAGACTAGCGGTTCCTACGAGCAGTACTTC. Translation: CASSYSETSGSYEQYF.

This chain connects TRBV20-1 to TRBJ2-3; D possibly uses TRBD1 or TRBD2 (6 bases each). V lost 6 bases and J lost 3, with 13 bases in between. The CDR3 is 13 residues long. Per germline, CDR1 DFQATT and CDR2 SNEGSKA (reference sequence). CDR3 nucleotide sequence: TGCAGTGCCCCAAGGGGGGTGACAGATACGCAGTATTTT. Translated, it gives CSAPRGVTDTQYF.

The J gene is TRBJ2-5, the V gene TRBV7-2; 8 bases are shared with TRBD2. V trimming: 4 bases; J trimming: 4 bases; junction bases outside the gene matches: 5. Per germline, CDR1 SGHTA and CDR2 FQGNSA. The CDR3 is 14 amino acids. The CDR3 region is CASSYARGGETQYF. The DNA for the CDR3 is TGTGCCAGCAGCTACGCTCGGGGGGGAGAGACCCAGTACTTC.

This rearrangement joins TRBV14 to TRBJ2-7; no clear D gene. V was cut by 1 base and J by 7 bases, with 5 bases left in between. The CDR3 is made up of 11 amino acids. Germline V lookup: CDR1 SGHDN, CDR2 FVKESK. The CDR3 region is CASSQVREQYF. DNA of the CDR3: TGTGCCAGCAGCCAAGTAAGGGAGCAGTACTTC.

The sample holds a few counts of this clonotype. J is TRBJ1-4 and V is TRBV6-5, with unresolved D. The germline CDR1 and CDR2 sequences are MNHEY and SVGAGI. CDR3 size: 14 residues. Trimming took off 6 bases at V and 7 bases at J, with 15 bases between the two ends. The CDR3 DNA is TGTGCCAGCAGCCGGGAGGCGAAGGGTGAAAAACTGTTTTTT. It codes for CASSREAKGEKLFF.

This clonotype was seen a few times. The V and J genes are TRBV7-2 and TRBJ2-7; 9 bases line up with TRBD2. The germline V gene encodes CDR1 SGHTA and CDR2 FQGNSA. The CDR3 runs 15 residues. J was trimmed by 2 bases and V by 1 base; bases with no gene match: 3. The CDR3 nucleotides are TGTGCCAGCAGCTTAGAGGCGGGGGGGCCCTACGAGCAGTACGTC. Translated, it gives CASSLEAGGPYEQYV.

Within the sample, this clonotype is medium-sized (0.01 to 0.1%). This chain joins TRBV7-2 and TRBJ2-5, with TRBD2 as a possible D gene (6 bases). Deletions cut 4 bases from V and 1 base from J, with 7 bases between. CDR1 and CDR2 (germline): SGHTA, FQGNSA. The CDR3 totals 13 residues. CDR3 sequence (DNA): TGTGCCAGCAGCTCGGGACTCCAAGAGACCCAGTACTTC. Amino acid sequence: CASSSGLQETQYF.

This clonotype was observed a handful of times. This chain links TRBV27 with TRBJ1-5; D is unclear. Trimming took 1 base from V and 4 from J, leaving 5 bases between them. The CDR3 has 13 amino acids. Germline V gives CDR1 MNHEY, CDR2 SMNVEV (reference sequence). For the CDR3, the DNA is TGTGCCAGCAGTTTATGGGTTAATCAGCCCCAGCATTTT. Translating gives CASSLWVNQPQHF.

This chain joins TRBV20-1 and TRBJ2-3, with 7 bases lining up with TRBD2. Germline loops: CDR1 DFQATT, CDR2 SNEGSKA (reference sequence). The trim removed 5 bases at V and 0 bases at J, leaving 11 bases unmatched. The CDR3 totals 16 residues. CDR3 protein: CSAFIWGGESTDTQYF. The CDR3 coding sequence is TGCAGTGCTTTTATTTGGGGGGGGGAAAGCACAGATACGCAGTATTTT.

This clonotype was detected only a few times. V gene TRBV7-2 combines with J gene TRBJ1-5; the D is unclear. Germline V CDR1 and CDR2: SGHTA, FQGNSA. The CDR3 spans 13 residues. Trimming stripped 5 bases from V and 9 bases from J, with 14 bases between. The CDR3 protein is CASSPAGFGPQHF. CDR3 DNA: TGTGCCAGCAGCCCCGCGGGGTTTGGGCCCCAGCATTTT.

This clonotype was picked up a small number of times. The V gene is TRBV19, the J gene TRBJ2-3, with D uncertain. From germline, CDR1 is LNHDA and CDR2 SQIVND (reference sequence). This CDR3 comprises 15 residues. V lost 3 bases to trimming and J lost 0 bases, with 10 bases between them. The CDR3 DNA reads TGTGCCAGTAGTATCCCGACAAAGAGCACAGATACGCAGTATTTT. Translating it yields CASSIPTKSTDTQYF.

The V and J genes are TRBV11-2 and TRBJ2-1, with TRBD2 identical over 11 bases. CDR1 is SGHAT and CDR2 is FQNNGV in the germline V gene. Trimming at V came to 6 bases and at J to 2 bases, leaving 3 bases not matched to a gene. This CDR3 region has 15 residues. CDR3 in amino acids: CASRTSGGPYNEQFF. CDR3 DNA: TGTGCCAGCAGAACTAGCGGGGGCCCCTACAATGAGCAGTTCTTC.

This clonotype was seen only a few times. The V call is TRBV6-2 or TRBV6-3, the J call TRBJ2-1; D may be TRBD1 or TRBD2 (6 bases each). With 6 bases removed from V and 9 bases from J, the gap between germline ends came to 15 bases. The CDR3 has 13 residues. The germline CDR1 and CDR2 sequences are MNHEY and SVGEGT. DNA for the CDR3: TGTGCCAGCAGCCCGGGGGCGCTAGTTGAGCAGTTCTTC. Translation: CASSPGALVEQFF.

In its sample, this clonotype is medium-sized. The V gene is TRBV19, the J gene TRBJ1-6, with TRBD1 as a possible D gene (6 bases). Trimming shortened V by 3 bases and J by 7 bases, and 7 bases separated the two germline ends. The CDR3 runs to 13 residues. The germline V gene has CDR1 LNHDA and CDR2 SQIVND (reference sequence). CDR3 loop: CASSITGNSPLHF. CDR3 in DNA: TGTGCCAGTAGTATTACAGGGAATTCACCCCTCCACTTT.

This clonotype was counted a few times. The chain couples TRBV6-4 to TRBJ2-3, with D perhaps matching TRBD2 (6 bases). The CDR3 is 15 residues long. Trimming took off 4 bases at V and 2 bases at J, with 13 bases between the two ends. The germline V gene encodes CDR1 MRHNA and CDR2 SNTAGT. The CDR3 reads CASSVQSGLTDTQYF. For the CDR3, the DNA is TGTGCCAGCAGTGTCCAATCGGGACTCACAGATACGCAGTATTTT.

The chain employs TRBV11-2 and TRBJ2-2, with a possible D match to TRBD1 (5 bases). CDR3 length: 15 amino acids. V was clipped by 0 bases and J by 1 base, with 6 bases between them. CDR1 is SGHAT and CDR2 is FQNNGV in the germline V gene. In nucleotides, the CDR3 is TGTGCCAGCAGCTTAGAAGGGGTGAACACCGGGGAGCTGTTTTTT. It specifies CASSLEGVNTGELFF.

This clonotype was observed a handful of times. The V and J genes are TRBV20-1 and TRBJ1-5; D is unresolved. Trimming took off 6 bases at V and 0 bases at J, with 15 bases between the two ends. There are 15 residues in the CDR3. Germline CDR1 is DFQATT and CDR2 is SNEGSKA (reference sequence). The CDR3 is CSAGRQAYSNQPQHF. CDR3 bases: TGCAGTGCCGGAAGGCAGGCATATAGCAATCAGCCCCAGCATTTT.

This clonotype was seen a handful of times. The gene calls are TRBV4-2 and TRBJ1-2; 10 bases are a match to TRBD1. The CDR3 totals 17 residues. Per the germline V gene, CDR1 is LGHNA and CDR2 is YNFKEQ. With V trimmed by 3 bases and J by 4 bases, 11 bases remained unmatched. The CDR3 loop is CASSQDPTGGFSYGYTF. The CDR3, as DNA: TGTGCCAGCAGCCAGGATCCGACAGGGGGCTTTAGCTATGGCTACACCTTC.

Within the sample, this clonotype is medium-sized. The CDR3 DNA reads TGTGCCAGCAGTCTACGTCGGACCAGAGGATATGGCTACACCTTC. Its protein product is CASSLRRTRGYGYTF. The chain joins TRBV6-2 or TRBV6-3 to TRBJ1-2; D gene uncertain. CDR1 and CDR2 from the germline V gene are MNHEY and SVGEGT. The CDR3 is made up of 15 amino acids. Trimming pared 5 bases from V and 5 bases from J, leaving 18 bases between.

A note on this clonotype: A much larger clone lies one base from this, so it may be a read error. V is TRBV20-1 and J is TRBJ1-3; tentatively, D is TRBD1 (6 bases). The length of the CDR3 is 12 residues. Germline loops: CDR1 DFQATT, CDR2 SNEGSKA (reference sequence). V was shortened by 4 bases and J by 9 bases, with 13 bases between the two germline ends. CDR3 region: CSAKQGASTIYF. The CDR3 DNA reads TGCAGTGCTAAACAGGGAGCGAGCACCATATATTTT.

This clonotype was counted a few times. The chain joins TRBV12-3 or TRBV12-4 to TRBJ1-6, with 7 bases identical to TRBD1. Trimming cost V 6 bases and J 7 bases; bases outside gene matches: 9. The length of the CDR3 is 15 residues. CDR3 nucleotides: TGTGCCAGCAGCCCAGGGGGGTCTGGAAATTCACCCCTCCACTTT. This gives the protein CASSPGGSGNSPLHF.

V and J are TRBV5-1 and TRBJ1-1, with 7 bases aligning to TRBD1. Trimming at V came to 5 bases and at J to 0 bases, leaving 4 bases not matched to a gene. The length of the CDR3 is 14 residues. In germline, CDR1 is SGHRS, CDR2 YFSETQ. This chain's CDR3 is CASRTGRMNTEAFF. CDR3 DNA sequence: TGCGCCAGCAGGACAGGGAGAATGAACACTGAAGCTTTCTTT.

This clonotype was seen more than once but under ten times. V gene TRBV28 combines with J gene TRBJ1-2, with D perhaps matching TRBD1 (5 bases). Trimming left V 4 bases short and J 7 bases short, with 22 bases between. In germline, CDR1 is MDHEN, CDR2 SYDVKM. CDR3 length: 16 amino acids. CDR3 coding DNA: TGTGCCAGCAGTTCCCTCCAGGGAGCTGGTGGAGTTGGCTACACCTTC. Residues: CASSSLQGAGGVGYTF.

V and J are TRBV11-2 and TRBJ1-1; weak D call: TRBD1 (5 bases). Germline CDR1 reads SGHAT; CDR2 reads FQNNGV. Trimming left V 5 bases short and J 11 bases short, with 15 bases between. The CDR3 sequence is 12 residues long. CDR3 region: CASSIGIKGAFF. The CDR3 bases are TGTGCCAGCAGCATAGGCATTAAGGGGGCTTTCTTT.

The genes are TRBV28 and TRBJ1-5; 8 bases are shared with TRBD1. The germline gives CDR1 MDHEN, CDR2 SYDVKM. The CDR3 sequence is 13 residues long. The V and J ends lost 4 bases and 15 bases, in that order; junction bases with no gene match: 11. The CDR3 nucleotides read TGTGCCAGCAGTTCACCCGGGACAGGAAGATCGCATTTT. Translated: CASSSPGTGRSHF.

A single count supports this clonotype. A much larger clone lies a single base off, so this may be a read error. The chain carries TRBV24-1 and TRBJ2-2; D is undetermined. The germline CDR1 and CDR2 sequences are KGHDR and SFDVKD. The CDR3 length is 16 residues. Written as DNA, the CDR3 is TGTGACACCAGTGATTACGGCAGTGCGAACACCGGGGAGCTGTTTTTT. It codes for CDTSDYGSANTGELFF.

Only a few counts were recorded for this clonotype. This chain connects TRBV20-1 to TRBJ1-6; D might be TRBD1 (5 bases). With 6 bases removed from V and 7 bases from J, the gap between germline ends came to 16 bases. CDR1 is DFQATT and CDR2 is SNEGSKA in the germline V gene (reference sequence). This CDR3 has 14 residues. CDR3 region: CSARRGTENSPLHF. The CDR3 coding sequence is TGCAGTGCCCGGCGAGGGACTGAAAATTCACCCCTCCACTTT.

The chain recombines TRBV7-9 with TRBJ2-5; tentatively, D is TRBD2 (7 bases). This CDR3 has 15 amino acids. The germline V and J ends were trimmed by 5 bases and 1 base, with 14 bases remaining between them. Germline CDR1 reads SEHNR; CDR2 reads FQNEAQ (reference sequence). The CDR3: CASSLGRGRQETQYF. The DNA for the CDR3 is TGTGCCAGCAGCCTAGGGCGGGGGCGCCAAGAGACCCAGTACTTC.